This TCR beta chain was recorded in a study of shared clonotypes between healthy human individuals. Study findings and constraints: Investigators expected sequencing depth to affect clonotype sharing among donors.

A note on this clone: What it binds is not known.

Source study methods: Filtering differed since immunoSEQ provided only junctions, with no quality scores. This table comes from immunoSEQ multiplex PCR, and its TCRdb copy is limited to in-frame clones, with some not included. D and trimming come from the DNA, and the V and J calls and clone size come from that table. The sample includes roughly 1 million clones, around four fifths seen only once; the top ten take 1.2% to 1.5%. In germline, CDR1 is SGHKS, CDR2 YYEKEE (reference sequence). CDR3 length: 16 amino acids. Unmatched junction bases numbered 3, after V lost 4 bases and J lost 1 base. This TCR was sampled from a young man in good health. The specimen was memory CD4+ T cells sorted from blood. The subset is: CD45RA-negative fraction. The V and J genes are TRBV5-5 and TRBJ2-3; 13 nucleotides agree with TRBD2. The CDR3 loop reads CASSPGLAGGTDTQYF. DNA of the CDR3: TGTGCCAGCAGCCCCGGACTAGCGGGAGGCACAGATACGCAGTATTTT.